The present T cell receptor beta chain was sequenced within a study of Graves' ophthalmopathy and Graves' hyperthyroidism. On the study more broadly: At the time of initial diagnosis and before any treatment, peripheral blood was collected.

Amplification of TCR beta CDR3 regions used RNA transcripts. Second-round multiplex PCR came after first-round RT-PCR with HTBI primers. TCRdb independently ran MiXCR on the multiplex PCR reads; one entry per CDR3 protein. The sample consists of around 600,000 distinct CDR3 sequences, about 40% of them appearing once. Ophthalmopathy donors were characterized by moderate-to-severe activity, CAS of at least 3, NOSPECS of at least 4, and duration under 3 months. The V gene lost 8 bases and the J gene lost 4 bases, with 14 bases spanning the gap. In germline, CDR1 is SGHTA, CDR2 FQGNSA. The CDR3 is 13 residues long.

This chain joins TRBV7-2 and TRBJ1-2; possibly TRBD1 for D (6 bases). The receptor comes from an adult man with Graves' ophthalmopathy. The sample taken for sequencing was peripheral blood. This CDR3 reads CASGTAGAYGYTF. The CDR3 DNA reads TGTGCCAGCGGCACTGCAGGGGCCTATGGCTACACCTTC. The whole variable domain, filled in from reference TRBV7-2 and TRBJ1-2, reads GAGVSQSPSNKVTEKGKDVELRCDPISGHTALYWYRQSLGQGLEFLIYFQGNSAPDKSGLPSDRFSAERTGGSVSTLTIQRTQQEDSAVYLCASGTAGAYGYTFGSGTRLTVV.